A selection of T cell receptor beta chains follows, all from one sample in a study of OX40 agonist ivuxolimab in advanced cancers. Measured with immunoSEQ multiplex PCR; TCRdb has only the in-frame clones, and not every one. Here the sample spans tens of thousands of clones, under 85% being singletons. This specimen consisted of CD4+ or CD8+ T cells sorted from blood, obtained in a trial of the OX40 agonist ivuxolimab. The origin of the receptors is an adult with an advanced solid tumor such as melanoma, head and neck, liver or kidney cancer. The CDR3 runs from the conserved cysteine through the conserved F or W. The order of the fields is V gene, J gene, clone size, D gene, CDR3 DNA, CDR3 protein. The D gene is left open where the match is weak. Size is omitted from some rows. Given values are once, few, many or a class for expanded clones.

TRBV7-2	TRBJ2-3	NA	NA	TGTGCCAGCAGTCCTGTTGCTGTTGGTACGCAGTATTTT	CASSPVAVGTQYF
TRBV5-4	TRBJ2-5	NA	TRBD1	TGTGCCAGCCGTACTTCCGGGACAGGTACCCAAGAGACCCAGTACTTC	CASRTSGTGTQETQYF
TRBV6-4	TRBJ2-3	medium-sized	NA	TGTGCCAGCAGTGACCCTAGCACAGATACGCAGTATTTT	CASSDPSTDTQYF
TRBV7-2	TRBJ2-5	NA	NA	TGTGCCGGTGGGGGAAGCAGGCAAGAGACCCAGTACTTC	CAGGGSRQETQYF
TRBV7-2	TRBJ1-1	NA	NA	TGTGCCAGCAGCACCAGGATAGGGTTGGAAGCTTTCTTT	CASSTRIGLEAFF
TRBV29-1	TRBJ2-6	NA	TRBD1	TGCAGCGTCGTGGGACAGTCTGGGGCCAACGTCCTGACTTTC	CSVVGQSGANVLTF
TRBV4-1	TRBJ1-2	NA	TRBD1	TGCGCCAGCAGCCATGGGGACAGGGGGAGCTATGGCTACACCTTC	CASSHGDRGSYGYTF
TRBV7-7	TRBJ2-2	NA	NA	TGTGCTAGCAGCCCCCGGGCGCCCGGGGTCACCGGGGAGCTGTTTTTT	CASSPRAPGVTGELFF
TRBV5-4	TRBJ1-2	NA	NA	TGTGCCAGCAGCTTGGTAGGACAGAACTATGGCTACACCTTC	CASSLVGQNYGYTF
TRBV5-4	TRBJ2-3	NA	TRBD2	TGTGCCAGCAGCTTGGCCCTGACTAGCGGGGGCCGCACAGATACGCAGTATTTT	CASSLALTSGGRTDTQYF
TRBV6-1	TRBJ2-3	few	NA	TGTGCCAGCAGTGCCTGGGGGGCAGATACGCAGTATTTT	CASSAWGADTQYF
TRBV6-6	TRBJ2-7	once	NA	TGTGCCAGCACCAACCGATGGGACGAGCAGTACTTC	CASTNRWDEQYF
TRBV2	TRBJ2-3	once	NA	TGTGCCAGCACTGAGGGTCTAAACCCCACAGATACGCAGTATTTT	CASTEGLNPTDTQYF
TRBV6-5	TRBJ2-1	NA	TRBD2	TGTGCCAGCAGTCGACTAGCGGGGTACAATGAGCAGTTCTTC	CASSRLAGYNEQFF
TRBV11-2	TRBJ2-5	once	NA	TGTGCCAGCAGCTTAGAGAGATTCCAAGAGACCCAGTACTTC	CASSLERFQETQYF
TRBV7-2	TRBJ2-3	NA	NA	TGTGCCAGCAGGAGAGAGGGGCAGGCCAACACAGATACGCAGTATTTT	CASRREGQANTDTQYF
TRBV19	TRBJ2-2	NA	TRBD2	TGTGCCAGTAGTATATTCGGGGGGGCCTTCGGGGAGCTGTTTTTT	CASSIFGGAFGELFF
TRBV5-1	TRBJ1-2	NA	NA	TGCGCCAGCAGCTTCTCTGGTTATGGCTACACCTTC	CASSFSGYGYTF
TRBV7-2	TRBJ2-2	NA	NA	TGTGCCAGCAGCCCCAATGCAGGGGTTATCGGCGGGGAGCTGTTTTTT	CASSPNAGVIGGELFF
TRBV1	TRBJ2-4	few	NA	TGCACCAGCAGCCAAAGCCTTCCTCTCGGAATTCAGTACTTC	CTSSQSLPLGIQYF
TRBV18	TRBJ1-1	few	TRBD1	TGTGCCAGCTCACTTAACAGGGGAGGCGCGGACACTGAAGCTTTCTTT	CASSLNRGGADTEAFF
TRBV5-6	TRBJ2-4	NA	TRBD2	TGTGCCAGCAGCCCCCCGGGGGGTTTGAGCATTCAGTACTTC	CASSPPGGLSIQYF
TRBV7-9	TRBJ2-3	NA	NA	TGTGCCAGCAGCTCCCGTGTTAGCCCCGGAGGCACAGATACGCAGTATTTT	CASSSRVSPGGTDTQYF
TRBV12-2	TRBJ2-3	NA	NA	TGTGCAAGTCGCTTCACAAAAGGGCTTGACAGGGGCACAGATACGCAGTATTTT	CASRFTKGLDRGTDTQYF
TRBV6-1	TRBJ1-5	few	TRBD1	TGTGCCAGCAGCTTCAGGGGGCTAGGGCAGCCCCAGCATTTT	CASSFRGLGQPQHF
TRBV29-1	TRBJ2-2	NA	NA	TGCAGCGTTGAGTTCCGCAGGGGGGAGCTGTTTTTT	CSVEFRRGELFF
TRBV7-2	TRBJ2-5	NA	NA	TGTGCCAGCAGCTATGTGTACCAAGAGACCCAGTACTTC	CASSYVYQETQYF
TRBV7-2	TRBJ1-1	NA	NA	TGTGCCAGCAGCCCCCAGGGTAGGGTCTGGACTGAAGCTTTCTTT	CASSPQGRVWTEAFF
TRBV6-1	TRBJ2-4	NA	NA	TGTGCCAGCAGTGAACTATGGGGCTGGGGCAAAAACATTCAGTACTTC	CASSELWGWGKNIQYF
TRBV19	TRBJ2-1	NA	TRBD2	TGTGCCAGTAGCCTAGCGGGGGGGCCGAGTGAGCAGTTCTTC	CASSLAGGPSEQFF
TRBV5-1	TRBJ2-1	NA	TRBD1	TGCGCCAGCTCCGACAGGGCGAGCAACAATGAGCAGTTCTTC	CASSDRASNNEQFF
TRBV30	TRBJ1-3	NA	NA	TGTGCCTGGACGCCCCTAAACACCATATATTTT	CAWTPLNTIYF
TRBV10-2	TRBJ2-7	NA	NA	TGCGCCAGCAGTTTCCCCACTCTGATGCAGGGTGTCGGGGACGAGCAGTACTTC	CASSFPTLMQGVGDEQYF
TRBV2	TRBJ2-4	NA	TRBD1	TGTGCCAGCAGCGCGACAGGGGTCGAGGCCAAAAACATTCAGTACTTC	CASSATGVEAKNIQYF
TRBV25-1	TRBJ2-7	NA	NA	TGTGCCAGCAGTAGGGACCTTTACGAGCAGTACTTC	CASSRDLYEQYF